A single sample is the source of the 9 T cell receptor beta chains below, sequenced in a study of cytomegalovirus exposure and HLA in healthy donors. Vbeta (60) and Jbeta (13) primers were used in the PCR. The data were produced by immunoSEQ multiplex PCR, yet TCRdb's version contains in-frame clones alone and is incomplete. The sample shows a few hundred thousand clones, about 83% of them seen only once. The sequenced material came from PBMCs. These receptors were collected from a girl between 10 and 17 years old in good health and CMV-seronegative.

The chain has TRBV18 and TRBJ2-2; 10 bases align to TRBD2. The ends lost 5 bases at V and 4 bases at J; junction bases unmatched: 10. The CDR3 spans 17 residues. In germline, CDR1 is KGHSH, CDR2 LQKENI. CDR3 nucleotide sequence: TGTGCCAGCTCATCGGGCAGAGCGGGAGGGAGCACCGGGGAGCTGTTTTTT. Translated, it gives CASSSGRAGGSTGELFF.

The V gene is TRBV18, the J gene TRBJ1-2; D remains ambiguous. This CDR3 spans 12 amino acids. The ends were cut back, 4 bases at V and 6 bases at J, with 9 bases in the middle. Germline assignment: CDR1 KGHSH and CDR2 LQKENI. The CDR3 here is CASSQSEDGYTF. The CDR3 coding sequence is TGTGCCAGCTCACAGTCAGAGGATGGCTACACCTTC.

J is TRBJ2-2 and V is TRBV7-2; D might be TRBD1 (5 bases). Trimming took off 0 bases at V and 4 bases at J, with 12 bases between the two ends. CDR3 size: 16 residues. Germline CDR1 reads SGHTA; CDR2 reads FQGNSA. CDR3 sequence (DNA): TGTGCCAGCAGCTTAGCCCAGGCAGGGTTCACCGGGGAGCTGTTTTTT. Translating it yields CASSLAQAGFTGELFF.

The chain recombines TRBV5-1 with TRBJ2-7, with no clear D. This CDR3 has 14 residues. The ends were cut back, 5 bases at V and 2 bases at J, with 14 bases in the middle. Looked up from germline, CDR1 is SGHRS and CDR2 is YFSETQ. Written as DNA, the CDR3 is TGCGCCAGCAGTACTACCTATCAGCCCTACGAGCAGTACTTC. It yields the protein CASSTTYQPYEQYF.

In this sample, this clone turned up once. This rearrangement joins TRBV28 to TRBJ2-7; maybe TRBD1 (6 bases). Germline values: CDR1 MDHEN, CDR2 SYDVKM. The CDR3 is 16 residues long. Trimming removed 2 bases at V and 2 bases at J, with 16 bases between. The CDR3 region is CASSLPYRTVTYEQYF. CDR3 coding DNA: TGTGCCAGCAGTTTACCTTATCGGACAGTGACCTACGAGCAGTACTTC. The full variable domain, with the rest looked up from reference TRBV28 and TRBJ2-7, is DVKVTQSSRYLVKRTGEKVFLECVQDMDHENMFWYRQDPGLGLRLIYFSYDVKMKEKGDIPEGYSVSREKKERFSLILESASTNQTSMYLCASSLPYRTVTYEQYFGPGTRLTVT.

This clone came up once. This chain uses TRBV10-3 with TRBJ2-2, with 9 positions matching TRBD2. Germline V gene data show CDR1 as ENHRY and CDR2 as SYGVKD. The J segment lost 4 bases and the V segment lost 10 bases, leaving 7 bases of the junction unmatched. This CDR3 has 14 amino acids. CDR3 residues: CATSRGGSTGELFF. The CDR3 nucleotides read TGTGCCACCTCGCGGGGGGGTTCCACCGGGGAGCTGTTTTTT.

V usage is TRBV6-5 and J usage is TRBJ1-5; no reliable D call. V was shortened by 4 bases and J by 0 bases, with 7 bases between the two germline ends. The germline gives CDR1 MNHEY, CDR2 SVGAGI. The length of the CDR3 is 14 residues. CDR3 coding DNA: TGTGCCAGCAGTTCACAAAATAGCAATCAGCCCCAGCATTTT. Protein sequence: CASSSQNSNQPQHF.

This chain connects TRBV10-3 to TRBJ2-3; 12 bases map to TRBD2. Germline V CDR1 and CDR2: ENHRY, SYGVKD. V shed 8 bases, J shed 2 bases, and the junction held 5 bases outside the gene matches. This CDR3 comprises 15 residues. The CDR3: CAISLAGGPTDTQYF. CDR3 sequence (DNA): TGTGCCATCTCACTAGCGGGGGGCCCCACAGATACGCAGTATTTT.

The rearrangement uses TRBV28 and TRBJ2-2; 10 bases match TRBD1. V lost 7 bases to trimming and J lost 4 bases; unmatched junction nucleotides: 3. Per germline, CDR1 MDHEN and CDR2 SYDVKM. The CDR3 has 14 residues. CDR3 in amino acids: CASKWDRGTGELFF. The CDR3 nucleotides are TGTGCCAGCAAATGGGACAGGGGCACCGGGGAGCTGTTTTTT.